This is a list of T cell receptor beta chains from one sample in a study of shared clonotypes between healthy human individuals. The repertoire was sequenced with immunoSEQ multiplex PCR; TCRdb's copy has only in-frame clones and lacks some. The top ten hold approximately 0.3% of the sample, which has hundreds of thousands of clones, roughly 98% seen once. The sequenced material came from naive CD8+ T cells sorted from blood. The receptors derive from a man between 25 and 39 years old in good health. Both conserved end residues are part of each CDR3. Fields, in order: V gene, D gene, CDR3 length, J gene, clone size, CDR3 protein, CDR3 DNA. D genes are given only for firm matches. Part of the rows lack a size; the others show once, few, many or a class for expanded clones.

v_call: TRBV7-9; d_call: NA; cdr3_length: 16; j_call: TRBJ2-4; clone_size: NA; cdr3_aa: CASSFDRVSAKNIQYF; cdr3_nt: TGTGCCAGCAGCTTCGACAGAGTATCAGCCAAAAACATTCAGTACTTC
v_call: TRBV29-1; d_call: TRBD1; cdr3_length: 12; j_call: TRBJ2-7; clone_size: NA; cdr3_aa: CSAGTGLYEQYF; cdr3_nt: TGCAGCGCCGGGACAGGGTTGTACGAGCAGTACTTC
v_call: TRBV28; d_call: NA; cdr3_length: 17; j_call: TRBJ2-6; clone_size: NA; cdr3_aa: CASSSKPESSGANVLTF; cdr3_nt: TGTGCCAGCAGTTCTAAGCCCGAGTCCTCTGGGGCCAACGTCCTGACTTTC
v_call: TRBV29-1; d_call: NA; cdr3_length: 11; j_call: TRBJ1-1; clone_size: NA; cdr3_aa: CSAGLGGEAFF; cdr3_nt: TGCAGCGCAGGGTTGGGCGGTGAAGCTTTCTTT
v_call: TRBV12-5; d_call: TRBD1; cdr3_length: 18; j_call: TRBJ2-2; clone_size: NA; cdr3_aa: CASGDRDRGSLNTGELFF; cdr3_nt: TGTGCTAGTGGTGACCGGGACAGGGGGAGTCTGAACACCGGGGAGCTGTTTTTT
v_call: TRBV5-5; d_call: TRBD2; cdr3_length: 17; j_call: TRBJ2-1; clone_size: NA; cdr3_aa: CASSLEILASGNSEQFF; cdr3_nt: TGTGCCAGCAGCTTGGAAATTTTGGCTAGCGGGAACAGTGAGCAGTTCTTC
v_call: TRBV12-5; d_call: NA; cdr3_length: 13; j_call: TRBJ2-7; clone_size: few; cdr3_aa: CASGLDGPYEQYF; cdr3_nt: TGTGCTAGTGGTTTGGACGGTCCCTACGAGCAGTACTTC
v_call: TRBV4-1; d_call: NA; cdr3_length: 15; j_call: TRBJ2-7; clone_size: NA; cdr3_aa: CASSEVGVGSYEQYF; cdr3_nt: TGCGCCAGCAGCGAAGTCGGCGTAGGTTCCTACGAGCAGTACTTC
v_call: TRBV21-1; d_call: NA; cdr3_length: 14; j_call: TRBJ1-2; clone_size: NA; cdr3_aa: CASKQGAGNYGYTF; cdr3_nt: TGTGCCAGCAAACAGGGGGCAGGAAACTATGGCTACACCTTC
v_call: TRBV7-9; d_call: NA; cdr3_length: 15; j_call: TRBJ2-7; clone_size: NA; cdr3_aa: CASSPPAEGYYEQYF; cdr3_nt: TGTGCCAGCAGCCCCCCCGCTGAGGGTTACTACGAGCAGTACTTC
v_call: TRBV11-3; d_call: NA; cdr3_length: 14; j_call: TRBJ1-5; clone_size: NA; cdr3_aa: CASSPIDSNQPQHF; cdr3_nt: TGTGCCAGCAGCCCTATCGATAGCAATCAGCCCCAGCATTTT
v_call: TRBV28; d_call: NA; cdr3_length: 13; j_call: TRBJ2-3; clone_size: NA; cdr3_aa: CASTNRMTDTQYF; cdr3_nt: TGTGCCAGCACCAATCGGATGACAGATACGCAGTATTTT
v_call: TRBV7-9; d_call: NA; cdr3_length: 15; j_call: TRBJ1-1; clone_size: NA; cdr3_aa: CASSFSGAGNTEAFF; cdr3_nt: TGTGCCAGCAGCTTTAGTGGGGCAGGGAACACTGAAGCTTTCTTT
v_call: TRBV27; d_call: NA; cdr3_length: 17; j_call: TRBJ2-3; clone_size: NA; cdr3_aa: CASSSLRLVWGTDTQYF; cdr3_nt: TGTGCCAGCAGTTCCTTACGACTAGTTTGGGGCACAGATACGCAGTATTTT
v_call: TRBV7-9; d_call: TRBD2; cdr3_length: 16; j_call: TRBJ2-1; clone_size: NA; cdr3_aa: CASSSELAGGLNEQFF; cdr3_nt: TGTGCCAGCAGCTCTGAACTAGCGGGAGGTCTCAATGAGCAGTTCTTC
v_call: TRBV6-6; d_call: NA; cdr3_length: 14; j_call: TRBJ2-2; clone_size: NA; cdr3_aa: CASSYLSGTGELFF; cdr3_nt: TGTGCCAGCAGTTATTTGTCGGGCACCGGGGAGCTGTTTTTT
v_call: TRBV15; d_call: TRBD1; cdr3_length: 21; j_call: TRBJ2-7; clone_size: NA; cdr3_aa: CATSRDRYNFKQGAQSNKQYF; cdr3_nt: TGTGCCACCAGCAGAGATCGGTATAATTTTAAACAGGGGGCCCAGAGTAACAAGCAGTACTTC
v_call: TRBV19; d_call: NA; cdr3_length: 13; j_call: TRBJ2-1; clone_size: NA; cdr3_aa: CASSPAVYNEQFF; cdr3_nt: TGTGCCAGTAGCCCGGCGGTATACAATGAGCAGTTCTTC
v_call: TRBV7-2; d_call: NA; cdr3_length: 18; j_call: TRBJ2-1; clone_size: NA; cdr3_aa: CASSPGSVFRASYNEQFF; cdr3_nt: TGTGCCAGCAGCCCCGGTTCTGTGTTCAGAGCCTCCTACAATGAGCAGTTCTTC
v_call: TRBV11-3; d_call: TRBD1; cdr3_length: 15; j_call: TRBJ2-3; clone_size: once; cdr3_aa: CASSPDRGSTDTQYF; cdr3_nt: TGTGCCAGCAGCCCCGACAGGGGTAGCACAGATACGCAGTATTTT
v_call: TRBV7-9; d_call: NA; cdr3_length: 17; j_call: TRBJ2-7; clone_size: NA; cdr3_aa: CASSPYGRSGNNYEQYF; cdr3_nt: TGTGCCAGCAGCCCATATGGAAGGTCAGGGAATAACTACGAGCAGTACTTC
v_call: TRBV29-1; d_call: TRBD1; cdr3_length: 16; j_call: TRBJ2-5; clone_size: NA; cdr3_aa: CSVETLPGQGVETQYF; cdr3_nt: TGCAGCGTTGAGACCCTTCCGGGACAGGGGGTAGAGACCCAGTACTTC
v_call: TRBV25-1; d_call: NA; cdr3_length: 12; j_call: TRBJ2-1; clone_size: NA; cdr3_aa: CASSEPDYEQFF; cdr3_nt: TGTGCCAGCAGTGAGCCCGACTACGAGCAGTTCTTC
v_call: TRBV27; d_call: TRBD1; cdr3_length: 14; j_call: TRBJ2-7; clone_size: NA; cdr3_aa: CASRKRDRFHEQYF; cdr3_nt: TGTGCCAGCAGGAAACGGGACAGGTTCCACGAGCAGTACTTC
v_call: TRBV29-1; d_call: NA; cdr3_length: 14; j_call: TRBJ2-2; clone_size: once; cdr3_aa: CSVAGTRNTGELFF; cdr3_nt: TGCAGCGTTGCCGGGACACGGAACACCGGGGAGCTGTTTTTT
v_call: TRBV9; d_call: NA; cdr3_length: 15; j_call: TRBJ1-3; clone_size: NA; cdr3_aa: CASSASGIIGNTIYF; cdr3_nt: TGTGCCAGCAGCGCCTCAGGGATTATAGGAAACACCATATATTTT
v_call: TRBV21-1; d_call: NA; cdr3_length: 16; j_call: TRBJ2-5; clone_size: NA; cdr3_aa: CASSKEKTSSQETQYF; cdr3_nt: TGTGCCAGCAGCAAAGAGAAAACTAGCAGCCAAGAGACCCAGTACTTC
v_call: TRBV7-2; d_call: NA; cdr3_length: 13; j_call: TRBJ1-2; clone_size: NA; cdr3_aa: CASSLGLGGGYTF; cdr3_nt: TGTGCCAGCAGCTTAGGCTTGGGTGGGGGCTACACCTTC
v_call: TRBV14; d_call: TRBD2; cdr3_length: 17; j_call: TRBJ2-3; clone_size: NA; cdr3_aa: CASSRGTSGKFTDTQYF; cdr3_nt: TGTGCCAGCAGCCGAGGGACTAGCGGGAAATTCACAGATACGCAGTATTTT
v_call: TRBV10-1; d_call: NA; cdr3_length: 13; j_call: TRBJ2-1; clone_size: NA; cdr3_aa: CASSDHPGTEQFF; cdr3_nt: TGCGCCAGCAGTGACCACCCCGGGACCGAGCAGTTCTTC
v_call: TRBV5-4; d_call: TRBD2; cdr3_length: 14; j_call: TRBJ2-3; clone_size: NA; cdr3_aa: CASAELAGTDTQYF; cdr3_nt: TGTGCCAGCGCCGAGTTAGCGGGAACAGATACGCAGTATTTT
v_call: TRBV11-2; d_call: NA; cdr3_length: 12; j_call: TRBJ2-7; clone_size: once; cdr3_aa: CASSLGIVVQYF; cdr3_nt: TGTGCCAGCAGCTTAGGAATAGTCGTGCAGTACTTC
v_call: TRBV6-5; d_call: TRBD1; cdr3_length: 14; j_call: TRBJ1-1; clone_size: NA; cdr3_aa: CASSWGTGRTEAFF; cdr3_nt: TGTGCCAGCAGTTGGGGGACAGGGAGGACTGAAGCTTTCTTT
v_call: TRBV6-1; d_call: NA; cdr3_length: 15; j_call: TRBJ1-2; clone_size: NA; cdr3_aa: CASSELEGYRDGYTF; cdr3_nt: TGTGCCAGCAGTGAACTGGAAGGGTATAGAGATGGCTACACCTTC
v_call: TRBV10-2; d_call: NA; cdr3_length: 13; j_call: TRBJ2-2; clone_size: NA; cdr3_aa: CARRRGRTGELFF; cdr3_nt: TGCGCCCGACGGAGGGGCAGGACCGGGGAGCTGTTTTTT